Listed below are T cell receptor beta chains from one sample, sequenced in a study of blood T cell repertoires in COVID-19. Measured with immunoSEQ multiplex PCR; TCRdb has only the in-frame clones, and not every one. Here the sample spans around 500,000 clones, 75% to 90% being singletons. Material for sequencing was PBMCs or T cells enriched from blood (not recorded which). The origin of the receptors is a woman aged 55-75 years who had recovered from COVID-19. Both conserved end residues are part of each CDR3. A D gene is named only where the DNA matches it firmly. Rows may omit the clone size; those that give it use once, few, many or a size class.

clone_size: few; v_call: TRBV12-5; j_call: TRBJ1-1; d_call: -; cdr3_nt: TGTGCTAGTGGTTCGTCCAGATGGAGGTTGAACACTGAAGCTTTCTTT; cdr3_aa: CASGSSRWRLNTEAFF
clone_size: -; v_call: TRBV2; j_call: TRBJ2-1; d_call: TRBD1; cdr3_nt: TGTGCCAGCAGTTCGGACAGGGTCCGCAATGAGCAGTTCTTC; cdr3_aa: CASSSDRVRNEQFF
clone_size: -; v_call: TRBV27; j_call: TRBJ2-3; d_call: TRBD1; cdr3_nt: TGTGCCAGCAGTGCTGGGACAGGGGGCACAGATACGCAGTATTTT; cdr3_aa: CASSAGTGGTDTQYF
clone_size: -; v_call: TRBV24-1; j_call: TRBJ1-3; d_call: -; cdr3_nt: TGTGCCACCAGTGACTCCTTCGGGAGCTCTGGAAACACCATATATTTT; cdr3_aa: CATSDSFGSSGNTIYF
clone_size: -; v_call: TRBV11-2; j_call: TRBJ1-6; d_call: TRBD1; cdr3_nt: TGTGCCAGCAGCCTCCCTCGACAGGGATCGGCTAATTCACCCCTCCACTTT; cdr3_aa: CASSLPRQGSANSPLHF
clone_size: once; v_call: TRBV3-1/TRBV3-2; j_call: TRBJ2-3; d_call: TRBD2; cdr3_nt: TGTGCCAGCAGCCGCCGACTTAGCGGGGGCCCCTCGTCTGATACGCAGTATTTT; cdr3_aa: CASSRRLSGGPSSDTQYF
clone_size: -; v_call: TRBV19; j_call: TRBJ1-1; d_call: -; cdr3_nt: TGTGCCAGTAGCTACGGGGAGTACACTGAAGCTTTCTTT; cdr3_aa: CASSYGEYTEAFF
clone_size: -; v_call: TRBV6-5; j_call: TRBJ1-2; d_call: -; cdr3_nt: TGTGCCAGCAGTTACTCGGGGGGTTTCGATGGCTACACCTTC; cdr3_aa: CASSYSGGFDGYTF
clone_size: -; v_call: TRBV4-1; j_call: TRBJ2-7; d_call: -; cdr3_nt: TGCGCCAGCAGCCGCTACCGGGACACCCCCTACGAGCAGTACTTC; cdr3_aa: CASSRYRDTPYEQYF
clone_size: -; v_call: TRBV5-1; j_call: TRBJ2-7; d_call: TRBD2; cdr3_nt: TGCGCCAGCAGTTTAGGCCCGTCAAGCGGGGCCAACTACGAGCAGTACTTC; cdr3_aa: CASSLGPSSGANYEQYF
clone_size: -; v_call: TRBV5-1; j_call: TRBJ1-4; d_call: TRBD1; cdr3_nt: TGCGCCAGCAGCCTGGACAGGGGAGATGAAAAACTGTTTTTT; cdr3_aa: CASSLDRGDEKLFF
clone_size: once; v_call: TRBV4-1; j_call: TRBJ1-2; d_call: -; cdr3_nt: TGCGCCAGCAGCCAACCAGGGCCCACTCCCTATGGCTACACCTTC; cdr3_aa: CASSQPGPTPYGYTF
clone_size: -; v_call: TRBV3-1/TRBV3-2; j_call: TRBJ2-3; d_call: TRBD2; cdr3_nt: TGTGCCAGCAGCCAAGCCAGACTAGCGCGGCAGAGTGAGGGTTGGGATACGCAGTATTTT; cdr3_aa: CASSQARLARQSEGWDTQYF
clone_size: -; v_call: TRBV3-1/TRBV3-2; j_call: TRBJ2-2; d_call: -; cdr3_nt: TGTGCCAGCAGCCAAGATATGAGGGGGACGAACACCGGGGAGCTGTTTTTT; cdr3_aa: CASSQDMRGTNTGELFF
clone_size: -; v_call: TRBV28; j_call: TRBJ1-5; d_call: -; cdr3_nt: TGTGCCAGCAGGTTACCCCAGGGGCATCAGCCCCAGCATTTT; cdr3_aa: CASRLPQGHQPQHF
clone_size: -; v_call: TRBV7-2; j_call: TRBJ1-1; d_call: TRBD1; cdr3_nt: TGTGCCAGCAGCTTATTCCCCAGGTCGACAGGGCTAAACACTGAAGCTTTCTTT; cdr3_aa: CASSLFPRSTGLNTEAFF
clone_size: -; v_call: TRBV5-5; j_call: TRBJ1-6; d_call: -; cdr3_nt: TGTGCCAGCAGCAATTGGGAAGGAGGTTCACCCCTCCACTTT; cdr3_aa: CASSNWEGGSPLHF
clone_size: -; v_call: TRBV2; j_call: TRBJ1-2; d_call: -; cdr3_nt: TGTGCCAGCACGGGCAGGGCAGACTATGGCTACACCTTC; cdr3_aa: CASTGRADYGYTF
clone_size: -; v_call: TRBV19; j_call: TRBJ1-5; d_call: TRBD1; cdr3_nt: TGTGCCAGTAGTGTGCAGGGGGCGGGGGGCAATCAGCCCCAGCATTTT; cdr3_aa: CASSVQGAGGNQPQHF
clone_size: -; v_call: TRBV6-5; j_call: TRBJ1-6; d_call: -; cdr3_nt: TGTGCCAGCAGTTACCGATACCAGTATTCACCCCTCCACTTT; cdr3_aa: CASSYRYQYSPLHF
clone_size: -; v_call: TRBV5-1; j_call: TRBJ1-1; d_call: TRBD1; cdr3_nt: TGCGCCAGCAGCTTGGCAGCAGGGGGCACCACTGAAGCTTTCTTT; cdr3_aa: CASSLAAGGTTEAFF
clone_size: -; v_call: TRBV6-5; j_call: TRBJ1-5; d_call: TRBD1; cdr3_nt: TGTGCCAGCAGGTCGTCAGGGGGTGGTCAGCCCCAGCATTTT; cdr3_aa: CASRSSGGGQPQHF
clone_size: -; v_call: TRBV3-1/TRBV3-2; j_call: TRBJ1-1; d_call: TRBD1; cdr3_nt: TGTGCCAGCAGCCAACCAGGACAGGGGGTCAGGGCTTTCTTT; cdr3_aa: CASSQPGQGVRAFF
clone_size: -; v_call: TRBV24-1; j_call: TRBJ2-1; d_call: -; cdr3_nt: TGTGCCACCAGTGATCTCAGGGATCAATACAATGAGCAGTTCTTC; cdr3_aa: CATSDLRDQYNEQFF
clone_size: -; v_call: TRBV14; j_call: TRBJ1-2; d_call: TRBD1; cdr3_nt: TGTGCCAGCAGCCAAGGGGCAGGGGGCGTTTATGGCTACACCTTC; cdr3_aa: CASSQGAGGVYGYTF
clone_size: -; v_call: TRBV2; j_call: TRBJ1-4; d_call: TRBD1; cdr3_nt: TGTGCCAGCAGTGCAGCATCCGGGACAGGGGGCTTAAAACTGTTTTTT; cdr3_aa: CASSAASGTGGLKLFF
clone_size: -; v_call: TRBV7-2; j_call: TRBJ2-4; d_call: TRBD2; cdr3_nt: TGTGCCAGCAGCCCCCGTCGGGAGGGTGACATTCAGTACTTC; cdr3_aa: CASSPRREGDIQYF
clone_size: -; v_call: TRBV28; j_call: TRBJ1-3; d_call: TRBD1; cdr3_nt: TGTGCCAGCAGTGCGACAGGGGGCCCTGGAAACACCATATATTTT; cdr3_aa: CASSATGGPGNTIYF
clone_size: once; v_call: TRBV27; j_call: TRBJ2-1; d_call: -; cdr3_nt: TGTGCCAGCAGACTGAACAGGGTCTCCTACAATGAGCAGTTCTTC; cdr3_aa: CASRLNRVSYNEQFF
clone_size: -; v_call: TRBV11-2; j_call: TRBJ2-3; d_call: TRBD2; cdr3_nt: TGTGCCAGCAGCTCGGGACTAGCGGGGGGGCCAACAGATACGCAGTATTTT; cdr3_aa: CASSSGLAGGPTDTQYF
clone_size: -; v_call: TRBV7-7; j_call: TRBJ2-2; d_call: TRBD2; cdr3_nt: TGTGCTAGCAGCCCCCTAGCGGGGGGGAACACCGGGGAGCTGTTTTTT; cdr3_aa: CASSPLAGGNTGELFF
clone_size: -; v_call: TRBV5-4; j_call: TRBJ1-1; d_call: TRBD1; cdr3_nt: TGTGCCAGCAGCTTGCCCGGGACAGGGATAGGGGCTTTCTTT; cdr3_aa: CASSLPGTGIGAFF
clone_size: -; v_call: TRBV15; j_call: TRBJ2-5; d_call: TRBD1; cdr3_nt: TGTGCCACCCGTTCAAAAGGACAGGCCCAAGAGACCCAGTACTTC; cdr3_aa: CATRSKGQAQETQYF
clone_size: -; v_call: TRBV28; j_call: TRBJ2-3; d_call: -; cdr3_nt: TGTGCCAGCGACAGCCTCTCAGGGGATACGCAGTATTTT; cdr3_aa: CASDSLSGDTQYF
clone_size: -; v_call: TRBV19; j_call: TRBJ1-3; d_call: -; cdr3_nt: TGTGCCAGTAGTATAGCAAGGACACAGTCTGGAAACACCATATATTTT; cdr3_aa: CASSIARTQSGNTIYF
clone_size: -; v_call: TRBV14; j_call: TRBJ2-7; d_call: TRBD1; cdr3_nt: TGTGCCAGCAGCCACCCCATACGAGGGACAGGCCCCTACGAGCAGTACTTC; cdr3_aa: CASSHPIRGTGPYEQYF
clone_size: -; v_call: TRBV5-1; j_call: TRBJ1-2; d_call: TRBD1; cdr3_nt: TGCGCCAGCAGCCCTCGGCCGGGACAGGGACTCGCTAACTATGGCTACACCTTC; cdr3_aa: CASSPRPGQGLANYGYTF
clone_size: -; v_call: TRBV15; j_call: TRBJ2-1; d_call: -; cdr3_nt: TGTGCCACCAGCAGTTACAGGTACAATGAGCAGTTCTTC; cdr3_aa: CATSSYRYNEQFF
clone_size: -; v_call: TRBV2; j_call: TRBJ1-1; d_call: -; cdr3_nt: TGTGCCAGCAGTTTGGAGAGAGGAGCTTTCTTT; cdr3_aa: CASSLERGAFF
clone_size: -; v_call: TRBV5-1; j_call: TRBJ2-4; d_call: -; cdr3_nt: TGCGCCAGCAGCTTGGAGGCGGACATTCAGTACTTC; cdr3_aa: CASSLEADIQYF
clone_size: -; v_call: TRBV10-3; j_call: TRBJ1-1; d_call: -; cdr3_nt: TGTGCCATCAGTGAAGGAGTTATTGAAGCTTTCTTT; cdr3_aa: CAISEGVIEAFF
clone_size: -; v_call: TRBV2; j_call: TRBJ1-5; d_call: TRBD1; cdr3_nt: TGTGCCAGCAGTGGAAGACAGGGGGCGAAGAGTCAGCCCCAGCATTTT; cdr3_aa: CASSGRQGAKSQPQHF